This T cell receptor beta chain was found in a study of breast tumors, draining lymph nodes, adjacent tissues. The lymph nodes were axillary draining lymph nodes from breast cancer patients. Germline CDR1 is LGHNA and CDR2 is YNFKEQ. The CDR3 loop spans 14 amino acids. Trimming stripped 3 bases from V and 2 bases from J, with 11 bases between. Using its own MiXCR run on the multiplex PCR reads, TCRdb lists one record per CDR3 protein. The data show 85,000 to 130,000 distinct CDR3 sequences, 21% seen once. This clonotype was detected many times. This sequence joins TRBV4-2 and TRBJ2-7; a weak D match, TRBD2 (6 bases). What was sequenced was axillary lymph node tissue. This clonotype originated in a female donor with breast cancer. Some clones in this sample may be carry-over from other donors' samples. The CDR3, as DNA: TGTGCCAGCAGCCAGCGGGACTTTACCTACGAGCAGTACTTC. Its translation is CASSQRDFTYEQYF.